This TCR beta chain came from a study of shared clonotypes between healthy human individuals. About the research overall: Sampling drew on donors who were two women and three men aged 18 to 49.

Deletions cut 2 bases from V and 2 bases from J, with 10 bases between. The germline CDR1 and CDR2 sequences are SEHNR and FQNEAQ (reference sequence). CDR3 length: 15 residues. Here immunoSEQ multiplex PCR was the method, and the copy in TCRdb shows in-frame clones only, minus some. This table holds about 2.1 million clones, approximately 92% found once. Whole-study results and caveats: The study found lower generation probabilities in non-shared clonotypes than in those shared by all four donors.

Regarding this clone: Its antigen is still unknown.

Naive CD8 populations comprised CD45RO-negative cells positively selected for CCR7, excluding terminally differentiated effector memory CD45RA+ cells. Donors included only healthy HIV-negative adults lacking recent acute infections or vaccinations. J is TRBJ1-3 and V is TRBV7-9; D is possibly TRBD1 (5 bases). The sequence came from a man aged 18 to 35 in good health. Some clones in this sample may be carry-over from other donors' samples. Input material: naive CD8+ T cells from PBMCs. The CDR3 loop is CASSLIVGAGNTIYF. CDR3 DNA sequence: TGTGCCAGCAGCTTAATAGTGGGGGCTGGAAACACCATATATTTT.